These 17 T cell receptor beta chains originate from one sample sequenced in a study of blood T cell repertoires in COVID-19. Clones were read by immunoSEQ multiplex PCR, and TCRdb kept only the in-frame ones, dropping some. This sample carries over 75,000 clones, roughly 85% of them seen once, and the ten largest clones take roughly 15%. Sequenced sample: peripheral blood. The receptors originated from a human donor in a cohort sampled during active COVID-19.

CDR3 region: CASSEIAGPYGYTF. The DNA for the CDR3 is TGTGCCAGCAGTGAAATCGCGGGGCCCTATGGCTACACCTTC. The rearrangement links TRBV6-1 to TRBJ1-2; TRBD1 is a possible D gene (5 bases). Germline CDR1 is MNHNS and CDR2 is SASEGT. V was cut by 2 bases and J by 4 bases, with 11 bases left in between. This CDR3 spans 14 amino acids.

This clone appeared a few times. The chain links TRBV9 to TRBJ2-7, with 11 nucleotides matching TRBD2. With V trimmed by 4 bases and J by 6 bases, 9 bases remained unmatched. Per germline, CDR1 SGDLS and CDR2 YYNGEE. The CDR3 has 15 residues. The CDR3 loop reads CASSPGASGRLEQYF. CDR3 nucleotide sequence: TGTGCCAGCAGCCCCGGGGCTAGCGGGAGGCTCGAGCAGTACTTC. The complete variable domain, with remaining parts taken from reference TRBV9 and TRBJ2-7, reads DSGVTQTPKHLITATGQRVTLRCSPRSGDLSVYWYQQSLDQGLQFLIQYYNGEERAKGNILERFSAQQFPDLHSELNLSSLELGDSALYFCASSPGASGRLEQYFGPGTRLTVT.

The chain recombines TRBV5-4 with TRBJ1-2; TRBD1 matches at 8 bases. With V trimmed by 10 bases and J by 3 bases, 11 bases remained unmatched. Germline V gene data show CDR1 as SGHNT and CDR2 as YYREEE (reference sequence). This CDR3 is 14 amino acids long. CDR3 residues: CAGSRTGFDYGYTF. The CDR3 nucleotides read TGTGCCGGGTCCAGGACAGGGTTCGACTATGGCTACACCTTC.

The chain joins TRBV9 to TRBJ1-4, with 9 bases identical to TRBD1. Trimming took 3 bases from V and 1 from J; bases not matched to a gene: 7. This CDR3 contains 17 residues. The germline CDR1 and CDR2 sequences are SGDLS and YYNGEE. The CDR3 nucleotides are TGTGCCAGCAGCGAGGGACAGGGACGGGGAACTAATGAAAAACTGTTTTTT. Protein product: CASSEGQGRGTNEKLFF.

This chain links TRBV19 with TRBJ2-1, with 8 bases aligning to TRBD1. The CDR3 is made up of 14 amino acids. Germline assignment: CDR1 LNHDA and CDR2 SQIVND (reference sequence). V shed 3 bases, J shed 6 bases, and the junction held 4 bases outside the gene matches. The CDR3 DNA reads as TGTGCCAGTAGTATCAGGGGGCGCTTCAATGAGCAGTTCTTC. Its protein product is CASSIRGRFNEQFF.

The CDR3 loop is CASGGDPSTDTQYF. For the CDR3, the DNA is TGTGCCAGTGGGGGGGACCCTAGCACAGATACGCAGTATTTT. The gene calls are TRBV28 and TRBJ2-3; 7 nucleotides agree with TRBD2. This CDR3 contains 14 residues. Germline CDR1 and CDR2: MDHEN and SYDVKM. V gave up 9 bases and J gave up 0 bases; unmatched junction bases: 6.

The CDR3 loop reads CASRLRNEQFF. CDR3 nucleotides: TGTGCCAGCAGACTAAGGAATGAGCAGTTCTTC. The chain employs TRBV28 and TRBJ2-1; unclear D gene. Deletions cut 6 bases from V and 7 bases from J, with 7 bases between. Germline V CDR1 and CDR2: MDHEN, SYDVKM. This CDR3 spans 11 amino acids.

This chain uses TRBV28 with TRBJ1-2; 7 nucleotides match TRBD1. The CDR3 totals 14 residues. V lost 6 bases and J lost 5; bases outside the gene matches: 9. Germline V CDR1 and CDR2: MDHEN, SYDVKM. The CDR3 protein is CASRGDSDLYGYTF. The CDR3 DNA is TGTGCCAGCAGGGGGGACAGTGATCTTTATGGCTACACCTTC.

This clone was seen only a few times. This chain connects TRBV5-1 to TRBJ2-3, with 10 positions matching TRBD2. The J segment lost 4 bases and the V segment lost 4 bases, leaving 9 bases of the junction unmatched. There are 16 residues in the CDR3. The germline V gene has CDR1 SGHRS and CDR2 YFSETQ. The CDR3 sequence: CASSPRSGREPDTQYF. In DNA, the CDR3 is TGCGCCAGCAGCCCCCGGAGCGGGAGGGAACCAGATACGCAGTATTTT. Supplemented by reference TRBV5-1 and TRBJ2-3, the full variable domain reads KAGVTQTPRYLIKTRGQQVTLSCSPISGHRSVSWYQQTPGQGLQFLFEYFSETQRNKGNFPGRFSGRQFSNSRSEMNVSTLELGDSALYLCASSPRSGREPDTQYFGPGTRLTVL.

The V gene is TRBV2, the J gene TRBJ1-4; D gene uncertain. In germline, CDR1 is SNHLY, CDR2 FYNNEI. Deletions cut 10 bases from V and 4 bases from J, with 10 bases between. The CDR3 covers 12 residues. The CDR3 sequence: CATRGDNEKLFF. As DNA, the CDR3 is TGTGCCACCCGGGGAGATAATGAAAAACTGTTTTTT.

This clone was counted between two and nine times. This sequence joins TRBV6-6 and TRBJ1-1; D gene unclear. V was pared by 0 bases and J by 6 bases, with 5 bases between. The length of the CDR3 is 12 residues. Germline CDR1 MNHNY, CDR2 SVGAGI (reference sequence). The CDR3 region has the DNA TGTGCCAGCAGTTACTCCCCAGCTGAAGCTTTCTTT. Translation gives CASSYSPAEAFF.

Many counts were recorded for this clone. The chain is built from TRBV28 and TRBJ1-5, with D hard to call. Trimming took off 5 bases at V and 9 bases at J, with 8 bases between the two ends. The CDR3 is 11 residues long. Germline CDR1 is MDHEN and CDR2 is SYDVKM. This CDR3 is CASSTTRPQHF. The CDR3 DNA reads as TGTGCCAGCAGTACTACCCGGCCCCAGCATTTT.

The chain recombines TRBV11-2 with TRBJ2-1; 13 bases match TRBD2. V was clipped by 5 bases and J by 10 bases; unmatched bases: 8. Per germline, CDR1 SGHAT and CDR2 FQNNGV. This CDR3 spans 15 amino acids. The CDR3 reads CASSTGLAGVVEQFF. The CDR3 DNA reads as TGTGCCAGCAGCACCGGACTAGCGGGGGTGGTCGAGCAGTTCTTC.

V is TRBV7-2 and J is TRBJ2-6; 9 bases are a match to TRBD1. In germline, CDR1 is SGHTA, CDR2 FQGNSA. CDR3 length equals 18 residues. V trimming: 1 base; J trimming: 1 base; junction bases outside the gene matches: 5. The CDR3 is CASSLVGTGSSGANVLTF. CDR3 DNA sequence: TGTGCCAGCAGCTTAGTAGGGACAGGGTCGTCTGGGGCCAACGTCCTGACTTTC.

The rearrangement links TRBV6-5 to TRBJ2-2; 7 nucleotides match TRBD2. The V segment lost 8 bases and the J segment 5 bases; nucleotides outside the gene matches: 8. Looked up from germline, CDR1 is MNHEY and CDR2 is SVGAGI. The CDR3 has 14 residues. This CDR3 is CASARELGTGELFF. The DNA of the CDR3 is TGTGCCAGCGCGCGGGAGTTAGGAACCGGGGAGCTGTTTTTT.

This clone turned up a few times. J is TRBJ1-1 and V is TRBV27; D remains unclear. V shed 4 bases and J shed 3 bases, with 15 bases lying between them. Looked up from germline, CDR1 is MNHEY and CDR2 is SMNVEV (reference sequence). The CDR3 is 15 amino acids. CDR3 sequence: CASSSSGAEDTEAFF. DNA of the CDR3: TGTGCCAGCAGTTCCTCCGGAGCAGAGGACACTGAAGCTTTCTTT.

The chain couples TRBV5-5 to TRBJ2-2; D possibly corresponds to TRBD2 (5 bases). The ends were cut back, 4 bases at V and 5 bases at J, with 21 bases in the middle. The CDR3 is 17 amino acids. The V gene's germline CDR1 is SGHKS and CDR2 YYEKEE (reference sequence). The CDR3 coding sequence is TGTGCCAGCAGCGCGGACCTTGTTAGTTTAGCGACCGGGGAGCTGTTTTTT. The encoded protein is CASSADLVSLATGELFF.